The rows below give T cell receptor beta chains drawn from one sample of a study of T cell responses to AZD1222 COVID-19 vaccine. TCRdb's copy holds only in-frame clones and misses some; the assay was immunoSEQ multiplex PCR. This sample has over 150,000 clones, with roughly 93% found just once. Source: peripheral blood, taken 28 days after the second dose of the MenACWY control vaccine. The receptors come from an adult who received the MenACWY meningococcal vaccine as a control. CDR3s include the opening cysteine and the closing phenylalanine or tryptophan. The order of the fields is V gene, CDR3 protein.

TRBV6-6 CASSNWYNEQFF
TRBV12-3/TRBV12-4 CASSLDTGEAFF
TRBV7-9 CASSRSGNTIYF
TRBV6-5 CASSYSRGYGYTF
TRBV5-6 CASSFENSNYGYTF
TRBV29-1 CSVNRGRSEAFF
TRBV7-9 CASSTGSLVDTQYF
TRBV30 CAWSRGLQNTEAFF
TRBV6-5 CASSPPEDNSPLHF
TRBV19 CASSIGGAGNTIYF
TRBV4-2 CASRQFDRVSGSPLHF
TRBV12-3/TRBV12-4 CASNPQGAGYTF
TRBV4-2 CASSQDEEAIYGYTF
TRBV6-5 CASSRQSDQPQHF
TRBV20-1 CSASPQETQYF
TRBV5-1 CASSFGGVSDIQYF
TRBV7-2 CASSQTSGGAGQETQYF
TRBV18 CASSLTPGTGGEQYF
TRBV25-1 CASSEGQGPVDGYTF
TRBV3-1/TRBV3-2 CASSPGTEAFF
TRBV18 CASSLRQGAGTF
TRBV30 CAWKGGQETQYF
TRBV20-1 CSASSGAGNTIYF
TRBV6-5 CASSRTLQEGSPLHF
TRBV5-1 CASSLSGQGNSPLHF
TRBV4-2 CASSRGSGGDNEQFF
TRBV3-1/TRBV3-2 CASSPDRGWSGSPLHF
TRBV18 CASSHGQSEAFF
TRBV19 CASSIHSGSQPQHF
TRBV12-3/TRBV12-4 CASSSSNERAF
TRBV18 CASSGNRGTGDVNYGYTF
TRBV11-1 CASSILRGAANTIYF
TRBV7-6 CASSLGGGTTNEKLFF
TRBV11-3 CASSLRPGTANYNQPQHF
TRBV19 CAPGEMSSTDTQYF
TRBV7-6 CASSFLSSRADTQYF
TRBV24-1 CATSERAVGEQYF
TRBV27 CASSTVRGPGAEAFF
TRBV7-3 CASSRGQGAKDTQYF
TRBV9 CASSADYDGSQDTQYF
TRBV5-5 CASSSSTQGDGYTF
TRBV9 CASSPPGTLNTEAFF
TRBV6-5 CASSRRTGDTEAFF
TRBV5-1 CASSFSGSGGDNEQFF
TRBV9 CASSASGDGNTEAFF
TRBV21-1 CASSKGRLGNTEAFF
TRBV20-1 CSATGQREAFF
TRBV19 CASRPNRVLWAFF
TRBV2 CASIGTSGLQETQYF
TRBV19 CASSAPGNYGYTF
TRBV7-2 CASSFLMDSPLHF
TRBV5-1 CASSPGRTNEKLFF
TRBV11-2 CASSSPPTGTTYNEQFF
TRBV2 CASSRQGSVTEAFF
TRBV2 CASSVAMNTEAFF